The 7 T cell receptor beta chains below were found in one sample sequenced in a study of OX40 agonist ivuxolimab in advanced cancers. Clones were read by immunoSEQ multiplex PCR, and TCRdb kept only the in-frame ones, dropping some. Among around 70,000 clones listed, less than 95% were seen once. The input for sequencing was CD4+ or CD8+ T cells sorted from blood, taken in a trial of the OX40 agonist ivuxolimab. All receptors come from an adult with an advanced solid tumor such as melanoma, head and neck, liver or kidney cancer.

The chain links TRBV21-1 to TRBJ2-4; the tabulated D call, TRBD1, remains unverified against the DNA. TRBV21-1 is labeled a pseudogene. CDR3 size: 14 residues. CDR3: CASSTKGQKNIQYF. For the CDR3, the DNA is TGTGCCAGCAGCACCAAGGGACAGAAAAACATTCAGTACTTC.

This clone was observed once. The chain uses TRBV9 and TRBJ2-5, with TRBD2 identical over 15 bases. The germline V gene encodes CDR1 SGDLS and CDR2 YYNGEE. The CDR3 runs to 17 residues. The V segment lost 2 bases and the J segment 5 bases; nucleotides outside the gene matches: 7. Written as DNA, the CDR3 is TGTGCCAGCAGCGTCGGACTAGCGGGAGGGCCGATGGAGACCCAGTACTTC. Amino acid sequence: CASSVGLAGGPMETQYF.

This clone was seen once. CDR3 in amino acids: CASSPSGVVQETQYF. The CDR3 bases are TGTGCCAGCTCACCTTCCGGAGTCGTACAAGAGACCCAGTACTTC. The chain uses TRBV18 and TRBJ2-5; D is unclear. Per germline, CDR1 KGHSH and CDR2 LQKENI. V gave up 3 bases and J gave up 2 bases, with 13 bases separating them. CDR3 length: 15 amino acids.

This rearrangement joins TRBV6-1 to TRBJ1-2; D is possibly TRBD1 (6 bases). Trimming shortened V by 3 bases and J by 4 bases, and 12 bases separated the two germline ends. The germline gives CDR1 MNHNS, CDR2 SASEGT. CDR3 length equals 14 residues. The CDR3 DNA sequence: TGTGCCAGCAGTGATACAGGGTTGAGCTATGGCTACACCTTC. Encoded protein: CASSDTGLSYGYTF.

This chain connects TRBV2 to TRBJ1-3, with D perhaps TRBD1 (6 bases). The CDR3 extends over 16 amino acids. Germline CDR1 reads SNHLY; CDR2 reads FYNNEI. V gave up 3 bases and J gave up 0 bases, with 12 bases separating them. The CDR3 coding sequence is TGTGCCAGCAGTGACAGGGGAGTAAACTCTGGAAACACCATATATTTT. It translates to CASSDRGVNSGNTIYF.

For this clone: At one end, the junction sequence differs from germline, possibly due to a read error. The genes are TRBV30 and TRBJ1-5, with TRBD1 as a possible D gene (5 bases). Per the germline V gene, CDR1 is GTSNPN and CDR2 is SVGIG (reference sequence). This CDR3 is built from 13 residues. The CDR3 sequence: CTWSPDNNQPQHF. DNA for the CDR3: TGTACCTGGAGTCCGGACAACAATCAGCCCCAGCATTTT.

This chain links TRBV7-3 with TRBJ1-1, with TRBD1 as a possible D gene (6 bases). Trimming shortened V by 5 bases and J by 1 base, and 8 bases separated the two germline ends. The CDR3 extends over 13 amino acids. CDR1 and CDR2 (germline): SGHTA, FQGTGA. The chain's CDR3 is CASSTQGNTEAFF. The DNA for the CDR3 is TGTGCCAGCAGCACACAGGGGAACACTGAAGCTTTCTTT.